The 12 T cell receptor beta chains below all came from one sample that was sequenced in a study of siplizumab effects on memory and regulatory T cells. Sequencing was performed with immunoSEQ multiplex PCR; in TCRdb, only in-frame clones are kept and a portion is missing. Here the sample spans 80,000 to 130,000 clones, 94% being singletons. The specimen was Tregs sorted from blood. These receptors all come from a human donor in good health.

The V call is TRBV29-1, the J call TRBJ2-1; 11 nucleotides align to TRBD2. Germline loops: CDR1 SQVTM, CDR2 ANQGSEA. J lost 4 bases, V lost 5 bases, and 1 base had no gene match. The CDR3 consists of 13 residues. CDR3 sequence reads: CSVLAGGYNEQFF. The CDR3, as DNA: TGCAGCGTTCTAGCGGGAGGATACAATGAGCAGTTCTTC.

This chain links TRBV6-6 with TRBJ2-5; 8 bases fit TRBD1. Germline V gene sequence: CDR1 MNHNY, CDR2 SVGAGI (reference sequence). Trimming at V came to 5 bases and at J to 14 bases, leaving 10 bases not matched to a gene. The CDR3 covers 12 residues. The CDR3 is CASSNRQGPSYF. The CDR3 DNA reads TGTGCCAGCAGTAACCGACAGGGGCCTTCTTACTTC.

V is TRBV2 and J is TRBJ2-2; 10 bases match TRBD2. The ends lost 11 bases at V and 4 bases at J; junction bases unmatched: 10. In germline, CDR1 is SNHLY, CDR2 FYNNEI. The CDR3 is 15 amino acids. Written as DNA, the CDR3 is TGTGCCTCTGGGACTACTAGCGGGATCACCGGGGAGCTGTTTTTT. Its protein is CASGTTSGITGELFF.

The chain couples TRBV15 to TRBJ2-7; 8 nucleotides match TRBD2. The germline V gene encodes CDR1 LNHNV and CDR2 YYDKDF (reference sequence). Losses at the gene ends were 3 bases for V and 3 bases for J; bases not matched to a gene: 13. This CDR3 has 17 residues. CDR3 region: CATSSSHFGRALYEQYF. CDR3 DNA sequence: TGTGCCACCAGCAGTTCCCACTTCGGGAGGGCCCTCTACGAGCAGTACTTC.

The J gene is TRBJ2-7, the V gene TRBV6-6; possibly TRBD1 for D (5 bases). This CDR3 spans 11 amino acids. In germline, CDR1 is MNHNY, CDR2 SVGAGI (reference sequence). Trimming took off 5 bases at V and 4 bases at J, with 6 bases between the two ends. The DNA for the CDR3 is TGTGCCAGCAGTGGGGCGTACGAGCAGTACTTC. This encodes CASSGAYEQYF.

V and J are TRBV9 and TRBJ2-3; D gene uncertain. This CDR3 contains 12 residues. V lost 1 base and J lost 6, with 6 bases in between. Looked up from germline, CDR1 is SGDLS and CDR2 is YYNGEE. DNA for the CDR3: TGTGCCAGCAGCGTATCCGGGGATACGCAGTATTTT. It codes for CASSVSGDTQYF.

The rearrangement links TRBV19 to TRBJ2-7; TRBD2 aligns across 12 bases. The J segment lost 6 bases and the V segment lost 5 bases, leaving 8 bases of the junction unmatched. The CDR3 runs to 15 residues. Germline V CDR1 and CDR2: LNHDA, SQIVND (reference sequence). The chain's CDR3 is CASSAPTLAGGEQYF. CDR3 sequence (DNA): TGTGCCAGTAGTGCGCCCACACTAGCGGGAGGCGAGCAGTACTTC.

The V and J genes are TRBV9 and TRBJ2-1; D might be TRBD1 (6 bases). The germline V gene encodes CDR1 SGDLS and CDR2 YYNGEE. V was trimmed by 4 bases and J by 13 bases, leaving 18 bases between them. The CDR3 is made up of 13 amino acids. In DNA, the CDR3 is TGTGCCAGCAGCCCTTCGTCAAGGGGACAACAGTTCTTC. Translating it yields CASSPSSRGQQFF.

The chain carries TRBV28 and TRBJ1-5; D gene unclear. The CDR3 is made up of 15 amino acids. The V end lost 3 bases, the J end lost 7 bases, and 16 bases lay between the germline ends. Germline V lookup: CDR1 MDHEN, CDR2 SYDVKM. CDR3: CASSFLGVLGQPQHF. DNA for the CDR3: TGTGCCAGCAGTTTTCTTGGGGTTCTAGGGCAGCCCCAGCATTTT.

V gene TRBV11-2 combines with J gene TRBJ2-2, with TRBD1 matching over 9 bases. In germline, CDR1 is SGHAT, CDR2 FQNNGV. The junction had 6 bases not matched to a gene; V was cut back by 3 bases and J by 4 bases. The CDR3 extends over 16 amino acids. CDR3 amino acids: CASSFNRGRVTGELFF. The CDR3 DNA reads as TGTGCCAGCAGCTTCAACAGGGGGCGGGTCACCGGGGAGCTGTTTTTT.

The V call is TRBV5-1, the J call TRBJ1-3; possible D gene TRBD1, 5 bases. Looked up from germline, CDR1 is SGHRS and CDR2 is YFSETQ. The CDR3 runs 16 residues. V was trimmed by 4 bases and J by 0 bases, leaving 14 bases between them. The CDR3 DNA sequence: TGCGCCAGCAGCCCCGGACAAGGCGTCTCTGGAAACACCATATATTTT. Residues: CASSPGQGVSGNTIYF.

This clone was counted a single time. V is TRBV20-1 and J is TRBJ1-1; D is unresolved. Looked up from germline, CDR1 is DFQATT and CDR2 is SNEGSKA (reference sequence). The CDR3 sequence is 11 residues long. V was cut by 7 bases and J by 1 base, with 7 bases left in between. The CDR3 DNA follows: TGCAGTGTGTCGTGGAACACTGAAGCTTTCTTT. Translating it yields CSVSWNTEAFF.